These 9 T cell receptor beta chains were sequenced from one sample in a study of shared clonotypes between healthy human individuals. Repertoires were generated with immunoSEQ multiplex PCR, while TCRdb's copy carries only in-frame clones and drops some. The table shows roughly 2,300,000 clones, with about nine tenths occurring only once. The source material was naive CD4+ T cells from PBMCs. Subset meaning: CD45RA+ positively selected. These receptors were obtained from a man between 18 and 29 years old in good health. Some clones in this sample may be carry-over from other donors' samples.

The rearrangement joins TRBV7-3 to TRBJ2-7; D call uncertain. Germline CDR1 and CDR2: SGHTA and FQGTGA. CDR3 length: 13 residues. Trimming pared 2 bases from V and 2 bases from J, leaving 7 bases between. CDR3 sequence: CASSLSHTYEQYF. The CDR3 DNA reads as TGTGCCAGCAGCTTATCTCACACCTACGAGCAGTACTTC.

This chain connects TRBV14 to TRBJ1-5; D remains ambiguous. V was cut by 4 bases and J by 5 bases, with 6 bases left in between. In germline, CDR1 is SGHDN, CDR2 FVKESK. This CDR3 spans 12 amino acids. The CDR3 loop reads CASSLRDQPQHF. CDR3 bases: TGTGCCAGCAGCCTCAGAGATCAGCCCCAGCATTTT.

V is TRBV28 and J is TRBJ1-2; D is uncertain. V gave up 6 bases and J gave up 5 bases, with 10 bases separating them. The CDR3 is 12 amino acids. Germline values: CDR1 MDHEN, CDR2 SYDVKM. The CDR3 DNA follows: TGTGCCAGCAGGACCACGGTATATGGCTACACCTTC. Its protein product is CASRTTVYGYTF.

The genes are TRBV7-6 and TRBJ2-1, with 7 bases fitting TRBD2. This CDR3 has 15 residues. Germline loops: CDR1 SGHVS, CDR2 FNYEAQ. Unmatched junction bases numbered 1, after V lost 0 bases and J lost 2 bases. CDR3 sequence reads: CASSLAAGAYNEQFF. The CDR3 nucleotides read TGTGCCAGCAGCTTAGCGGCGGGGGCCTACAATGAGCAGTTCTTC.

V is TRBV6-5 and J is TRBJ2-7; D might be TRBD1 or TRBD2, each matching 5 bases. The CDR3 sequence is 13 residues long. The germline gives CDR1 MNHEY, CDR2 SVGAGI. Trimming pared 6 bases from V and 2 bases from J, leaving 11 bases between. The CDR3 here is CASSLGTTYEQYF. CDR3 nucleotides: TGTGCCAGCAGCTTGGGGACGACCTACGAGCAGTACTTC.

Only one count was recorded for this clone. This chain joins TRBV7-9 and TRBJ2-5; 9 bases agree with TRBD1. The CDR3 runs 14 residues. In germline, CDR1 is SEHNR, CDR2 FQNEAQ (reference sequence). J gave up 4 bases and V 2 bases, and 2 bases lay outside the gene matches. Here the CDR3 reads CASSLQDRGETQYF. DNA of the CDR3: TGTGCCAGCAGCTTACAGGACAGGGGAGAGACCCAGTACTTC.

Concerning this clone itself: At the DNA level, this CDR3 is encoded by other sequences in the same sample as well. The chain combines TRBV28 with TRBJ2-7; a possible D gene is TRBD1 (6 bases). Trimming removed 6 bases at V and 0 bases at J, with 12 bases between. Germline assignment: CDR1 MDHEN and CDR2 SYDVKM. This CDR3 spans 14 amino acids. CDR3 sequence: CASSQQGRSYEQYF. The DNA for the CDR3 is TGTGCCAGCAGCCAACAGGGCCGCTCCTACGAGCAGTACTTC.

V gene TRBV5-4 combines with J gene TRBJ2-3; D is ambiguous. The V gene's germline CDR1 is SGHNT and CDR2 YYREEE (reference sequence). V was pared by 3 bases and J by 8 bases, with 10 bases between. CDR3 length: 12 amino acids. The CDR3 here is CASSSLSGTQYF. CDR3 nucleotide sequence: TGTGCCAGCAGCTCTTTATCCGGTACGCAGTATTTT. The variable domain in full, with the rest retrieved from reference TRBV5-4 and TRBJ2-3, is ETGVTQSPTHLIKTRGQQVTLRCSSQSGHNTVSWYQQALGQGPQFIFQYYREEENGRGNFPPRFSGLQFPNYSSELNVNALELDDSALYLCASSSLSGTQYFGPGTRLTVL.

The V gene is TRBV6-5, the J gene TRBJ1-1; 12 nucleotides agree with TRBD1. Looked up from germline, CDR1 is MNHEY and CDR2 is SVGAGI. The trim removed 7 bases at V and 0 bases at J, leaving 3 bases unmatched. CDR3 size: 15 residues. CDR3 in DNA: TGTGCCAGCACAGGGACAGGGGGCATGAACACTGAAGCTTTCTTT. It encodes CASTGTGGMNTEAFF.